This T cell receptor beta chain appears in the sequencing data of a study of blood T cell repertoires in COVID-19. In the study overall: There were acute and convalescent COVID-19 samples, and they came from the United States, Italy and Spain. PBMCs, B-cell-depleted T cells, or T cells provided the cDNA or gDNA that made up the material.

Per germline, CDR1 LNHDA and CDR2 SQIVND (reference sequence). CDR3 length equals 17 residues. Trimming shortened V by 1 base and J by 1 base, and 16 bases separated the two germline ends. Original handling: Estimation of nucleated cell counts relied on the amplification of reference gene primers. This table comes from immunoSEQ multiplex PCR, and its TCRdb copy is limited to in-frame clones, with some not included. V and J calls and clone size come straight from that table; D and trimming were deduced from the DNA. The repertoire holds about 220,000 clones, with roughly four fifths as singletons. The genes are TRBV19 and TRBJ1-1; D is unclear. The sample was peripheral blood. This sequence was found in a woman in her 70s with COVID-19, enrolled during active disease. CDR3 bases: TGTGCCAGTAGTATAGTTGCGGGTGGAGGTGGGAACACTGAAGCTTTCTTT. This encodes CASSIVAGGGGNTEAFF.